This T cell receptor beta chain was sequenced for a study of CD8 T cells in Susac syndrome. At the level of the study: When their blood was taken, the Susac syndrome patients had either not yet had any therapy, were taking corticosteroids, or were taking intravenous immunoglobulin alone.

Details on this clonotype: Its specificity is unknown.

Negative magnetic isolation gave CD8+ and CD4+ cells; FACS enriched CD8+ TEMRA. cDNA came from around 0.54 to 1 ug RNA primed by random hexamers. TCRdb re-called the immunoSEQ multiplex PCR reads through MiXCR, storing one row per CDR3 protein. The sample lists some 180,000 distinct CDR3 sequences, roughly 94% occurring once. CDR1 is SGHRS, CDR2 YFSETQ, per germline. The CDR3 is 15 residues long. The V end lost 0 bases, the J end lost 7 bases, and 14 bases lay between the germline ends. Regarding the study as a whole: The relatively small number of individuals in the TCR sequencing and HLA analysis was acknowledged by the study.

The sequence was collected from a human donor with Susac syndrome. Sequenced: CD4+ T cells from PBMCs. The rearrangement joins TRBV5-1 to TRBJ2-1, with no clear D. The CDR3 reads CASSLVVTVGNEQFF. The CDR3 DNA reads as TGCGCCAGCAGCTTGGTGGTTACCGTGGGGAATGAGCAGTTCTTC.